This T cell receptor (beta chain) was sequenced in a study of blood T cell repertoires in COVID-19. Background on the study: The samples span acute and convalescent COVID-19 from the United States, Italy and Spain. The analysed material was cDNA or gDNA that came from T cells, B-cell-depleted T cells, or PBMCs.

Original processing methods: Amplification of reference gene primers provided the estimated nucleated cell counts. The method was immunoSEQ multiplex PCR; TCRdb's version includes in-frame clones alone and lacks a portion of them. That table gives V, J and clone size, and the DNA gave D and trimming. The sample consists of tens of thousands of clones, about 86% of them appearing once. Material: peripheral blood. This TCR was recovered from a woman of 80 years or more in a cohort sampled during active or convalescent COVID-19.

The CDR3 sequence is CASAPGGFSYEQYF. The CDR3 DNA is TGTGCCAGCGCCCCAGGAGGGTTCTCCTACGAGCAGTACTTC. This chain connects TRBV28 to TRBJ2-7; perhaps TRBD2 as D (6 bases). Germline loops: CDR1 MDHEN, CDR2 SYDVKM. The V end was cut by 8 bases, the J end by 0 bases, with 14 bases between. The CDR3 consists of 14 residues.